The 12 T cell receptor beta chains below come from one sample, sequenced in a study of cytomegalovirus exposure and HLA in healthy donors. In the PCR, 60 Vbeta and 13 Jbeta primers were used. Sequencing was performed with immunoSEQ multiplex PCR; in TCRdb, only in-frame clones are kept and a portion is missing. This sample has around 130,000 clones, with about three quarters found just once. Sequenced material: PBMCs. The receptors were sampled from a man in his forties in good health and CMV-seropositive.

This chain joins TRBV10-3 and TRBJ2-7; TRBD2 aligns across 8 bases. Germline V gives CDR1 ENHRY, CDR2 SYGVKD. V lost 3 bases, J lost 4 bases, and 8 bases stayed unmatched. This CDR3 has 15 amino acids. The DNA for the CDR3 is TGTGCCATCAGTGATTCGGGAGGGCCCTCGTACGAGCAGTACTTC. The encoded protein is CAISDSGGPSYEQYF.

This clone was detected once. An end of the junction does not agree with germline; a read error may underlie this. This rearrangement joins TRBV7-7 to TRBJ2-5; 8 bases line up with TRBD2. Germline V gene sequence: CDR1 SSHAT, CDR2 FNYEAQ (reference sequence). The CDR3 is 15 residues long. The CDR3 sequence is CASSLGLAKEETQYF. The CDR3 nucleotides read TGTGCTAGCAGCTTAGGACTAGCTAAGGAAGAGACCCAGTACTTC.

The J gene is TRBJ2-6, the V gene TRBV9; 11 nucleotides line up with TRBD1. Germline CDR1 and CDR2: SGDLS and YYNGEE. The CDR3 is 17 residues long. V shed 3 bases and J 1 base; nucleotides not matched to a gene: 3. The CDR3 region is CASSDRDRGSGANVLTF. In DNA form, the CDR3 reads TGTGCCAGCAGCGACCGGGACAGGGGGTCTGGGGCCAACGTCCTGACTTTC.

V and J are TRBV4-1 and TRBJ2-2; tentative D call: TRBD1 (6 bases). Germline loops: CDR1 MGHRA, CDR2 YSYEKL. The CDR3 is 16 amino acids. Between the trimmed V and J ends, which lost 0 bases and 2 bases, there was a span of 10 bases. The CDR3: CASSQEGTHNTGELFF. In DNA form, the CDR3 reads TGCGCCAGCAGCCAAGAGGGGACACACAACACCGGGGAGCTGTTTTTT.

This clone showed up many times. CDR3 nucleotide sequence: TGTGCCAGCAGCCAGGTGGTGAGATCCGGCACTGAAGCTTTCTTT. Its protein is CASSQVVRSGTEAFF. The V and J genes are TRBV7-2 and TRBJ1-1; D unclear. The V end lost 5 bases, the J end lost 4 bases, and 17 bases lay between the germline ends. Germline CDR1 and CDR2: SGHTA and FQGNSA. CDR3 length: 15 amino acids. Combining the CDR3 with reference TRBV7-2 and TRBJ1-1 gives the whole variable domain GAGVSQSPSNKVTEKGKDVELRCDPISGHTALYWYRQSLGQGLEFLIYFQGNSAPDKSGLPSDRFSAERTGGSVSTLTIQRTQQEDSAVYLCASSQVVRSGTEAFFGQGTRLTVV.

The J gene is TRBJ2-1, the V gene TRBV6-1; TRBD2 is a possible D gene (5 bases). Germline CDR1 MNHNS, CDR2 SASEGT. CDR3 length equals 13 residues. The V end lost 6 bases, the J end lost 4 bases, and 10 bases lay between the germline ends. CDR3 nucleotides: TGTGCCAGCAGGAAGACTACGTACAATGAGCAGTTCTTC. Translated, it gives CASRKTTYNEQFF.

There are a few counts of this clone. The chain couples TRBV7-9 to TRBJ1-1; 7 bases agree with TRBD1. The CDR3 runs 16 residues. Germline V CDR1 and CDR2: SEHNR, FQNEAQ (reference sequence). J lost 1 base, V lost 1 base, and 6 bases had no gene match. The CDR3 sequence: CASSLVGAGGNTEAFF. CDR3 sequence (DNA): TGTGCCAGCAGCTTAGTGGGGGCAGGGGGGAACACTGAAGCTTTCTTT.

The CDR3 sequence is CASSEDGVGRETQYF. CDR3 bases: TGCGCCAGCAGTGAGGATGGTGTGGGCCGGGAGACCCAGTACTTC. J is TRBJ2-5 and V is TRBV10-1; D not resolved. The germline V and J ends were trimmed by 2 bases and 5 bases, with 15 bases remaining between them. CDR3 length: 15 residues. CDR1 and CDR2 from the germline V gene are WNHNN and SYGVQD (reference sequence).

This clone was seen a single time. The V and J genes are TRBV15 and TRBJ2-5; 10 bases line up with TRBD1. The J call may not be correct, given that the DNA end is closer to TRBJ2-7. CDR1 LNHNV and CDR2 YYDKDF come from the germline V gene (reference sequence). The length of the CDR3 is 15 residues. In nucleotides, the CDR3 is TGTGCCACCAGCAGAGAAGGGACAGGGGCTTACGAGCAGTACTTC. This encodes CATSREGTGAYEQYF.

This sequence joins TRBV5-4 and TRBJ2-5; the match to TRBD2 covers 12 bases. This CDR3 has 14 residues. From germline, CDR1 is SGHNT and CDR2 YYREEE (reference sequence). V shed 5 bases, J shed 4 bases, and the junction held 3 bases outside the gene matches. This CDR3 is CASSRLAGAETQYF. In DNA form, the CDR3 reads TGTGCCAGCAGTCGACTAGCGGGAGCAGAGACCCAGTACTTC. The full variable domain, rest sourced from reference TRBV5-4 and TRBJ2-5, is ETGVTQSPTHLIKTRGQQVTLRCSSQSGHNTVSWYQQALGQGPQFIFQYYREEENGRGNFPPRFSGLQFPNYSSELNVNALELDDSALYLCASSRLAGAETQYFGPGTRLLVL.

The chain is built from TRBV5-1 and TRBJ1-1, with a possible D match to TRBD1 (6 bases). The CDR3 runs to 15 residues. Deletions cut 4 bases from V and 6 bases from J, with 19 bases between. The germline V gene has CDR1 SGHRS and CDR2 YFSETQ. The CDR3: CASSPNTGWGAEAFF. The CDR3 DNA reads as TGCGCCAGCAGCCCGAACACAGGGTGGGGAGCTGAAGCTTTCTTT. Based on the CDR3 plus reference TRBV5-1 and TRBJ1-1, the full variable domain is KAGVTQTPRYLIKTRGQQVTLSCSPISGHRSVSWYQQTPGQGLQFLFEYFSETQRNKGNFPGRFSGRQFSNSRSEMNVSTLELGDSALYLCASSPNTGWGAEAFFGQGTRLTVV.

This clone came up a few times. The V and J genes are TRBV6-5 and TRBJ1-6; 7 nucleotides agree with TRBD1. The germline V gene encodes CDR1 MNHEY and CDR2 SVGAGI. V shed 2 bases, J shed 9 bases, and the junction held 4 bases outside the gene matches. CDR3 length: 14 amino acids. The CDR3 protein is CASSYTTGASPLHF. CDR3 nucleotide sequence: TGTGCCAGCAGTTACACCACAGGGGCTTCACCCCTCCACTTT.